The clone carrying this TCR beta chain came up many times. The sample belongs to a study of early T cells in non-severe SARS-CoV-2 infection. On the study more broadly: Sequenced bulk RNA came from whole blood that was unsorted, and chains were unpaired.

Germline V gene sequence: CDR1 SGHAT, CDR2 FQNNGV. Deletions cut 5 bases from V and 0 bases from J, with 13 bases between. The CDR3 sequence is 16 residues long. Individual cDNA molecules received unique molecular identifiers. TCRdb used MiXCR to reprocess the 5' RACE reads, holding one entry per CDR3 protein. Of about 26,000 distinct CDR3 sequences listed, roughly 4% are singletons. This chain uses TRBV11-2 with TRBJ1-4, with a weak D call TRBD1 (5 bases). The TCR was taken from an adult who was a healthcare worker with PCR-confirmed SARS-CoV-2 infection or an uninfected control (not recorded which). Specimen: whole blood. The CDR3 region has the DNA TGTGCCAGCAGCCCAGGACACCGGTCAACTAATGAAAAACTGTTTTTT. It specifies CASSPGHRSTNEKLFF.